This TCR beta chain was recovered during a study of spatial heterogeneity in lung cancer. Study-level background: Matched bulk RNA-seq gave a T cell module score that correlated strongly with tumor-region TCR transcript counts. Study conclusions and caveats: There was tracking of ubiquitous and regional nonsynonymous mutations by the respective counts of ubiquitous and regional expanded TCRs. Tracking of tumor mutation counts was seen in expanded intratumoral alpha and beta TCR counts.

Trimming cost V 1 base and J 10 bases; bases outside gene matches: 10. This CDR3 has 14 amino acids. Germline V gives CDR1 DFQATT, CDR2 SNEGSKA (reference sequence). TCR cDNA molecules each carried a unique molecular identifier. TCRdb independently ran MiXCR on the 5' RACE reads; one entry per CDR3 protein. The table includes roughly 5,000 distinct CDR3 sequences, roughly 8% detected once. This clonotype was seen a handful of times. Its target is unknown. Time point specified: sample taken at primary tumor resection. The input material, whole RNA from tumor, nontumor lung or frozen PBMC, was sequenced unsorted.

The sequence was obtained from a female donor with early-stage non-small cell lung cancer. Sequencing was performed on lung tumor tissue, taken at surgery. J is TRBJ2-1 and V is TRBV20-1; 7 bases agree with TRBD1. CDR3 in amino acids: CSARGQETGWEQFF. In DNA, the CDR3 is TGCAGTGCTAGAGGTCAGGAGACAGGGTGGGAGCAGTTCTTC.